The 2 T cell receptor beta chains in this list originate from one sample, sequenced in a study of blood T cell repertoires in COVID-19. Data came from immunoSEQ multiplex PCR; TCRdb stores just in-frame clones and leaves some out. In the table there are 380,000 or so clones, roughly 80% of which are singletons. What was sequenced was peripheral blood. The origin of the receptors is a human donor with acute or convalescent COVID-19. The donor label of this sample is uncertain.

This sequence joins TRBV7-2 and TRBJ2-5; 7 bases agree with TRBD1. The CDR3 extends over 14 amino acids. The germline V gene has CDR1 SGHTA and CDR2 FQGNSA. After removal of 5 bases from V and 2 bases from J, the junction contained 5 bases not matched to a gene. CDR3 amino acids: CASSPHRGQETQYF. The CDR3 DNA reads as TGTGCCAGCAGCCCACACAGGGGACAAGAGACCCAGTACTTC.

The rearrangement joins TRBV18 to TRBJ2-7; 8 bases fit TRBD2. The CDR3 runs to 15 residues. Trimming removed 6 bases from V and 4 bases from J; junction bases left unmatched: 11. CDR1 is KGHSH, CDR2 LQKENI, per germline. In DNA, the CDR3 is TGTGCCAGCTCCCCGGGGGGGCAGGATGGATACGAGCAGTACTTC. Translating it yields CASSPGGQDGYEQYF. The full variable domain, its missing parts supplied by reference TRBV18 and TRBJ2-7, is NAGVMQNPRHLVRRRGQEARLRCSPMKGHSHVYWYRQLPEEGLKFMVYLQKENIIDESGMPKERFSAEFPKEGPSILRIQQVVRGDSAAYFCASSPGGQDGYEQYFGPGTRLTVT.